The 30 T cell receptor beta chains reported below all come from one sample, sequenced in a study of T-cell memory formation after mild COVID-19. TCRdb reanalysed the 5' RACE reads using MiXCR and keeps one entry per CDR3 protein. Here the sample spans more than 300,000 distinct CDR3 sequences, about 20% being singletons. The sample was PBMCs or a T cell subset sorted from them (not recorded which). The receptors originated from a man younger than 35 who had mild COVID-19 (a few samples of this study predate the infection). Cell type and time point are not known.

V and J are TRBV5-1 and TRBJ2-3; 11 bases line up with TRBD2. Looked up from germline, CDR1 is SGHRS and CDR2 is YFSETQ. The CDR3 extends over 20 amino acids. V was clipped by 4 bases and J by 6 bases; unmatched bases: 22. The CDR3 loop reads CASSPFGRGTSGYMGDTQYF. The CDR3, as DNA: TGCGCCAGCAGCCCCTTTGGCCGCGGGACTAGCGGATATATGGGGGATACGCAGTATTTT. Based on the CDR3 plus reference TRBV5-1 and TRBJ2-3, the full variable domain is KAGVTQTPRYLIKTRGQQVTLSCSPISGHRSVSWYQQTPGQGLQFLFEYFSETQRNKGNFPGRFSGRQFSNSRSEMNVSTLELGDSALYLCASSPFGRGTSGYMGDTQYFGPGTRLTVL.

The chain couples TRBV6-6 to TRBJ1-6, with 9 bases aligning to TRBD1. CDR1 is MNHNY and CDR2 is SVGAGI in the germline V gene (reference sequence). The CDR3 is made up of 14 amino acids. V lost 6 bases to trimming and J lost 9 bases; unmatched junction nucleotides: 6. Here the CDR3 reads CASSSGQGGSPLHF. DNA of the CDR3: TGTGCCAGCAGCTCGGGACAGGGAGGTTCACCCCTCCACTTT.

The chain links TRBV20-1 to TRBJ2-5, with TRBD2 as a possible D gene (5 bases). The germline V gene has CDR1 DFQATT and CDR2 SNEGSKA (reference sequence). The CDR3 covers 11 residues. V lost 6 bases and J 5 bases, leaving 10 bases between the germline ends. The chain's CDR3 is CSATLGETQYF. CDR3 nucleotide sequence: TGCAGTGCCACACTAGGGGAGACCCAGTACTTC.

This clonotype was found once. The rearrangement joins TRBV19 to TRBJ2-7; tentatively, D is TRBD1 (5 bases). The V gene lost 3 bases and the J gene lost 6 bases, with 18 bases spanning the gap. The CDR3 is 15 residues long. Germline CDR1 is LNHDA and CDR2 is SQIVND (reference sequence). The CDR3 reads CASSIRLFQGGEQYF. The CDR3 DNA reads TGTGCCAGTAGTATCCGATTGTTCCAGGGCGGCGAGCAGTACTTC.

This clonotype came up a few times. The chain has TRBV3-1 and TRBJ2-2; D not resolved. Germline CDR1 reads LGHDT; CDR2 reads YNNKEL (reference sequence). The CDR3 is made up of 14 amino acids. V was clipped by 0 bases and J by 3 bases, with 5 bases between them. Here the CDR3 DNA reads TGTGCCAGCAGCCAAGACCCCTACACCGGGGAGCTGTTTTTT. Its translation is CASSQDPYTGELFF.

This chain uses TRBV5-1 with TRBJ2-4; D may match TRBD1 or TRBD2 (7 bases each). Germline V gene lookup returns CDR1 SGHRS and CDR2 YFSETQ. The CDR3 loop spans 15 amino acids. The V end was cut by 1 base, the J end by 8 bases, with 16 bases between. The CDR3 DNA sequence: TGCGCCAGCAGCTTGAGTCAGGGGGGGATGGACATTCAGTACTTC. This encodes CASSLSQGGMDIQYF.

This clonotype was recorded at least ten times. CDR3 loop: CASSLSENTEAFF. The CDR3 DNA reads as TGTGCCAGCAGCTTATCAGAAAACACTGAAGCTTTCTTT. The V gene is TRBV7-2, the J gene TRBJ1-1, with no clear D. V was trimmed by 2 bases and J by 2 bases, leaving 6 bases between them. CDR1 is SGHTA and CDR2 is FQGNSA in the germline V gene. The CDR3 has 13 residues.

The table lists this clonotype with a few counts. The genes are TRBV20-1 and TRBJ1-2; TRBD1 matches at 7 bases. The ends lost 1 base at V and 0 bases at J; junction bases unmatched: 5. The germline CDR1 and CDR2 sequences are DFQATT and SNEGSKA (reference sequence). This CDR3 has 15 residues. Written as DNA, the CDR3 is TGCAGTGCTAGAGGCAGGGGGGGTACTAACTATGGCTACACCTTC. This codes for CSARGRGGTNYGYTF.

The rearrangement joins TRBV28 to TRBJ2-1; 7 nucleotides align to TRBD1. The CDR3 length is 15 residues. J lost 5 bases, V lost 5 bases, and 9 bases had no gene match. The germline CDR1 and CDR2 sequences are MDHEN and SYDVKM. CDR3 loop: CASSPPGTANNEQFF. The CDR3 nucleotides are TGTGCCAGCAGTCCGCCCGGGACAGCGAACAATGAGCAGTTCTTC.

This sequence joins TRBV7-9 and TRBJ1-1, with 9 positions matching TRBD1. The V segment lost 4 bases and the J segment 4 bases; nucleotides outside the gene matches: 10. The CDR3 spans 16 residues. Germline values: CDR1 SEHNR, CDR2 FQNEAQ (reference sequence). CDR3 sequence: CASSSVGQGPGTEAFF. The CDR3 region has the DNA TGTGCCAGCAGCTCCGTCGGACAGGGGCCGGGCACTGAAGCTTTCTTT.

This clonotype was counted once. The V gene is TRBV20-1, the J gene TRBJ2-7; D may match TRBD1 or TRBD2 (5 bases each). V was shortened by 5 bases and J by 2 bases, with 10 bases between the two germline ends. Germline assignment: CDR1 DFQATT and CDR2 SNEGSKA (reference sequence). The CDR3 sequence is 12 residues long. This chain's CDR3 is CSAGGRTYEQYF. The CDR3, as DNA: TGCAGTGCTGGGGGACGGACCTACGAGCAGTACTTC.

This clonotype has a count of ten or more. The genes are TRBV12-3 or TRBV12-4 and TRBJ1-1; D might be TRBD1 (5 bases). This CDR3 has 13 amino acids. V lost 6 bases to trimming and J lost 1 base, with 9 bases between them. The CDR3 region has the DNA TGTGCCAGCAGCCGGACAACGAACACTGAAGCTTTCTTT. This codes for CASSRTTNTEAFF.

This rearrangement joins TRBV20-1 to TRBJ2-7; D perhaps matches TRBD1 (5 bases). In germline, CDR1 is DFQATT, CDR2 SNEGSKA (reference sequence). CDR3 length: 13 amino acids. V shed 3 bases and J shed 5 bases, with 14 bases lying between them. In DNA, the CDR3 is TGCAGTGCTAGTGCTAAAAGGGGTAACGAGCAGTACTTC. It is translated as CSASAKRGNEQYF.

This chain uses TRBV28 with TRBJ2-7; TRBD1 aligns across 10 bases. Germline-derived CDR1 and CDR2 are MDHEN and SYDVKM. This CDR3 region has 13 residues. Trimming cost V 3 bases and J 5 bases; bases outside gene matches: 1. CDR3 protein: CASSFGTGDEQYV. Here the CDR3 DNA reads TGTGCCAGCAGTTTCGGGACAGGGGACGAGCAGTACGTC.

The count of this clonotype is one. The rearrangement joins TRBV7-2 to TRBJ2-5; weak D call: TRBD2 (5 bases). With 2 bases removed from V and 0 bases from J, the gap between germline ends came to 13 bases. Germline V gene data show CDR1 as SGHTA and CDR2 as FQGNSA. This CDR3 contains 16 residues. CDR3 DNA sequence: TGTGCCAGCAGCTTATTGGGGTCGGGGTACCAAGAGACCCAGTACTTC. This translates into CASSLLGSGYQETQYF.

For this clonotype: At one end the junction does not follow the germline gene, possibly because of a read error. V usage is TRBV12-5 and J usage is TRBJ1-5; 8 bases are shared with TRBD1. This CDR3 is built from 15 residues. Germline-derived CDR1 and CDR2 are LGHNT and FRNRAP. CDR3 sequence: CASGLMDRESQTQHF. CDR3 coding DNA: TGTGCTAGTGGTTTGATGGACAGGGAGAGTCAGACCCAGCATTTT. Full variable domain (rest looked up from reference TRBV12-5 and TRBJ1-5): DARVTQTPRHKVTEMGQEVTMRCQPILGHNTVFWYRQTMMQGLELLAYFRNRAPLDDSGMPKDRFSAEMPDATLATLKIQPSEPRDSAVYFCASGLMDRESQTQHFGDGTRLSIL.

This clonotype was observed a handful of times. The chain is built from TRBV30 and TRBJ1-1; D gene uncertain. This CDR3 has 13 residues. Germline V gene lookup returns CDR1 GTSNPN and CDR2 SVGIG (reference sequence). V was trimmed by 2 bases and J by 5 bases, leaving 12 bases between them. The CDR3 DNA reads as TGTGCCTGGAGTACACATAGAGGGACTGAAGCTTTCTTT. Protein product: CAWSTHRGTEAFF. Combining the CDR3 with reference TRBV30 and TRBJ1-1 gives the whole variable domain SQTIHQWPATLVQPVGSPLSLECTVEGTSNPNLYWYRQAAGRGLQLLFYSVGIGQISSEVPQNLSASRPQDRQFILSSKKLLLSDSGFYLCAWSTHRGTEAFFGQGTRLTVV.

This chain connects TRBV24-1 to TRBJ1-1, with D possibly being TRBD1 (5 bases). CDR1 and CDR2 (germline): KGHDR, SFDVKD. V was pared by 4 bases and J by 6 bases, with 11 bases between. This CDR3 is built from 13 residues. In DNA form, the CDR3 reads TGTGCCACCAGTGACCCCGGGGCACCTGAAGCTTTCTTT. It encodes CATSDPGAPEAFF.

This clonotype was seen repeatedly, ten times or more. The chain has TRBV9 and TRBJ2-5; 8 positions match TRBD2. The CDR3 loop spans 16 amino acids. Per the germline V gene, CDR1 is SGDLS and CDR2 is YYNGEE. J was trimmed by 5 bases and V by 4 bases; bases with no gene match: 13. CDR3 nucleotides: TGTGCCAGCAGCATCAGCGGTTCGCCTAGCGGGGAGACCCAGTACTTC. Translation: CASSISGSPSGETQYF.

This clonotype was recorded a few times. This chain joins TRBV19 and TRBJ1-1; D may be TRBD1 (6 bases). Germline V gene lookup returns CDR1 LNHDA and CDR2 SQIVND (reference sequence). The CDR3 is 13 amino acids. V was pared by 3 bases and J by 3 bases, with 8 bases between. CDR3 region: CASSIGQYTEAFF. As DNA, the CDR3 is TGTGCCAGTAGTATCGGACAGTACACTGAAGCTTTCTTT. Looking up the rest from reference TRBV19 and TRBJ1-1 gives the full variable domain: DGGITQSPKYLFRKEGQNVTLSCEQNLNHDAMYWYRQDPGQGLRLIYYSQIVNDFQKGDIAEGYSVSREKKESFPLTVTSAQKNPTAFYLCASSIGQYTEAFFGQGTRLTVV.

The rearrangement links TRBV12-3 or TRBV12-4 to TRBJ2-2; either TRBD1 or TRBD2 may supply D (5 bases each). The CDR3 covers 15 residues. Trimming shortened V by 2 bases and J by 6 bases, and 13 bases separated the two germline ends. This CDR3 reads CASSLSSSRAGELFF. The DNA for the CDR3 is TGTGCCAGCAGTTTATCCTCTAGCAGGGCCGGGGAGCTGTTTTTT.

The V call is TRBV7-9, the J call TRBJ1-5; 9 nucleotides align to TRBD1. The CDR3 loop spans 17 amino acids. Germline V gene sequence: CDR1 SEHNR, CDR2 FQNEAQ (reference sequence). The trim removed 5 bases at V and 5 bases at J, leaving 13 bases unmatched. The CDR3 DNA reads as TGTGCCAGCAGCCCGTCCGGGACAGGGCGCGGAGATCAGCCCCAGCATTTT. Its translation is CASSPSGTGRGDQPQHF.

The table lists this clonotype with a few counts. The chain carries TRBV19 and TRBJ2-1; the match to TRBD2 covers 8 bases. The CDR3 totals 15 residues. Trimming at V came to 2 bases and at J to 5 bases, leaving 5 bases not matched to a gene. The germline V gene has CDR1 LNHDA and CDR2 SQIVND (reference sequence). In nucleotides, the CDR3 is TGTGCCAGTAGTATATCTGGGCGGGGGGACAATGAGCAGTTCTTC. This gives the protein CASSISGRGDNEQFF.

V is TRBV6-6 and J is TRBJ2-3; the match to TRBD2 covers 9 bases. The germline V gene has CDR1 MNHNY and CDR2 SVGAGI (reference sequence). This CDR3 comprises 15 residues. Unmatched junction bases numbered 3, after V lost 2 bases and J lost 3 bases. The CDR3 loop is CASSYASGETDTQYF. Here the CDR3 DNA reads TGTGCCAGCAGTTACGCTAGCGGGGAAACAGATACGCAGTATTTT.

This clonotype was found a few times. The chain uses TRBV6-1 and TRBJ2-3; D is perhaps TRBD1 (5 bases). This CDR3 comprises 15 residues. V dropped 3 bases and J dropped 2 bases, with 12 bases sitting between them. CDR1 is MNHNS and CDR2 is SASEGT in the germline V gene. CDR3 region: CASSEVGPTTDTQYF. For the CDR3, the DNA is TGTGCCAGCAGTGAGGTGGGGCCCACCACAGATACGCAGTATTTT.

This chain links TRBV6-5 with TRBJ2-2, with D possibly called TRBD1 or TRBD2 (5 bases each). The CDR3 runs 13 residues. The V and J ends lost 2 bases and 9 bases respectively, with 10 bases between them. Per germline, CDR1 MNHEY and CDR2 SVGAGI. Here the CDR3 reads CASSYSRDRELFF. CDR3 coding DNA: TGTGCCAGCAGTTACAGTAGGGACCGGGAGCTGTTTTTT.

The genes are TRBV15 and TRBJ1-1; D call uncertain. This CDR3 spans 15 amino acids. CDR1 is LNHNV, CDR2 YYDKDF, per germline (reference sequence). With 3 bases removed from V and 0 bases from J, the gap between germline ends came to 11 bases. The CDR3 bases are TGTGCCACCAGCAGTCGGACGGGCCTGAACACTGAAGCTTTCTTT. Protein product: CATSSRTGLNTEAFF.

This rearrangement joins TRBV7-6 to TRBJ2-1, with D tentatively TRBD2 (6 bases). This CDR3 is built from 15 residues. Germline V lookup: CDR1 SGHVS, CDR2 FNYEAQ. V gave up 5 bases and J gave up 6 bases, with 17 bases separating them. The CDR3, as DNA: TGTGCCAGCAGCCGAGAACCCACGGGAGCCAATGAGCAGTTCTTC. This translates into CASSREPTGANEQFF.

This clonotype was observed at least ten times. This chain joins TRBV5-1 and TRBJ1-5, with TRBD1 identical over 7 bases. CDR3 size: 15 residues. With V trimmed by 0 bases and J by 3 bases, 3 bases remained unmatched. Germline V CDR1 and CDR2: SGHRS, YFSETQ. CDR3 loop: CASSLAGTVNQPQHF. CDR3 DNA sequence: TGCGCCAGCAGCTTGGCCGGGACAGTCAATCAGCCCCAGCATTTT. Supplemented by reference TRBV5-1 and TRBJ1-5, the full variable domain reads KAGVTQTPRYLIKTRGQQVTLSCSPISGHRSVSWYQQTPGQGLQFLFEYFSETQRNKGNFPGRFSGRQFSNSRSEMNVSTLELGDSALYLCASSLAGTVNQPQHFGDGTRLSIL.

This chain joins TRBV20-1 and TRBJ2-7; tentatively, D is TRBD2 (6 bases). With 3 bases removed from V and 1 base from J, the gap between germline ends came to 16 bases. Germline values: CDR1 DFQATT, CDR2 SNEGSKA (reference sequence). The CDR3 length is 15 residues. CDR3 in amino acids: CSASGGASVSYEQYF. The DNA of the CDR3 is TGCAGTGCTAGTGGCGGGGCGTCGGTATCCTACGAGCAGTACTTC.